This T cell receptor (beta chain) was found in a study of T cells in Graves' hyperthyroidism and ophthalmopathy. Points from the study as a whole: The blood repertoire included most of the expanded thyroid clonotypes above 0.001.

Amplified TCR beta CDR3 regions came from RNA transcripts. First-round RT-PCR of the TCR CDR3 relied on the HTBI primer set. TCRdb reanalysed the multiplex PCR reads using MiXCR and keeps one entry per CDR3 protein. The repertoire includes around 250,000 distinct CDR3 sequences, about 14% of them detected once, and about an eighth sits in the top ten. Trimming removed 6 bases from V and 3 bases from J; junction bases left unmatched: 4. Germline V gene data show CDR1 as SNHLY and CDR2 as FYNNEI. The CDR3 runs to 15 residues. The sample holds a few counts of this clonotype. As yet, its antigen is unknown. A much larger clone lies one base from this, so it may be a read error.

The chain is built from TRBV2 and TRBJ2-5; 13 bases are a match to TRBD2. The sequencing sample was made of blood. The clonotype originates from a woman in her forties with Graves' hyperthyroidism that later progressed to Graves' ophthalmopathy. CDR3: CASRSGLAGKETQYF. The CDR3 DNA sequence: TGTGCCAGCAGATCGGGACTAGCGGGAAAAGAGACCCAGTACTTC.